This T cell receptor (beta chain) was sequenced during a study of blood T cell repertoires in COVID-19 (dated by TCRdb to about 2020). Regarding the complete study: The collaborator samples originated in the United States, Italy and Spain and spanned the acute and convalescent phases of COVID-19. The prospective study material was composed of cDNA or gDNA derived from T cells, B-cell-depleted T cells, or PBMCs. Subjects who had been exposed to COVID-19, were actively infected with it, or had recovered from it provided the deeply sampled blood TCRbeta repertoires that made up the dataset. The repertoires were released in a freely available public database meant as a resource for research on the immune response to SARS-CoV-2. Samples were obtained from the ongoing ImmuneRACE study (first 160 participants) and from about 1,300 subjects provided by 6 global collaborators. Nearly every sample came with metadata listing a de-identified subject ID, COVID-19 status, age in years and sex. Where available, HLA class I and class II types were obtained from metadata supplied by the sample provider rather than from assay-based typing. Results the study describes overall, beyond this receptor: The quantity of clinical and demographic metadata differed by source and by participant and was supplied without curation.

The CDR3 runs 14 amino acids, cysteine and phenylalanine included. The read is trimmed to its CDR3 DNA, 42 bases read in frame from base 1. CDR1 KGHDR and CDR2 SFDVKD are derived from the germline V gene. Ends trimmed: V by 10 bases, J by 3 bases; bases unmatched to a gene: 10. With regard to this clone: Its antigen remains unidentified. No much larger clone is present one base from it, and per-base qualities are unavailable.

Participants in the prospective study were enrolled through a virtual design, were aged about 18 to 90 years, and lived in 24 United States geographic areas. In the prospective study, cohorts were assigned on the basis of participant-reported clinical history obtained from a screening survey and a study questionnaire. Mobile phlebotomists in the prospective study collected whole blood, serum and a nasopharyngeal or oropharyngeal swab from every participant. Additional blood draws and questionnaires over an approximately 2-month period could optionally be provided by prospective study participants. Before DNA extraction, prospective study blood samples were shipped either frozen or at room temperature. TCRbeta CDR3 regions were amplified from genomic DNA using the immunoSEQ Assay, a bias-controlled multiplex PCR. For the original study's pipeline: The number of nucleated cells in each sample was estimated from the amplification of reference gene primers within the assay. To quantify the absolute abundance of each unique TCRbeta CDR3 rearrangement, sequence reads were collapsed and filtered. Productive Simpson clonality was computed per sample as the square root of Simpson's diversity index over productive rearrangements. Here the immuneACCESS table is served through TCRdb, limited to in-frame sequences with V and J called. Missing clones are a known gap in these copies; in checked studies unresolved V genes cover under half, and the rest lacks a known reason. V, J and clone size are taken as reported in that table, and D and trimming were inferred from the DNA itself. Recorded for this sample are 350,000 to 400,000 clones; 70% to 90% of them occurred a single time. In total, the top ten clones hold 0.97% of the sample.

This chain joins TRBV24-1 to TRBJ1-1; TRBD1 aligns with 7 central bases. The sample taken for sequencing was PBMCs or T cells enriched from blood (not recorded which). This receptor was obtained from a woman aged 25-40 years with acute COVID-19. CDR3 protein: CATQKAGGDTEAFF. The base sequence is TGTGCCACACAAAAAGCAGGGGGAGACACTGAAGCTTTCTTT.